The 29 T cell receptor beta chains given below trace back to one sample, sequenced in a study of blood T cell repertoires in COVID-19. The method was immunoSEQ multiplex PCR; TCRdb's version includes in-frame clones alone and lacks a portion of them. The sample includes about 120,000 clones, about 83% of them seen just once. Sequenced sample: PBMCs or T cells enriched from blood (not recorded which). The source is a woman aged 25 to 45 who had recovered from COVID-19.

This chain joins TRBV28 and TRBJ1-3, with D maybe TRBD1 (6 bases). V shed 6 bases and J shed 0 bases, with 12 bases lying between them. Looked up from germline, CDR1 is MDHEN and CDR2 is SYDVKM. CDR3 length: 15 amino acids. CDR3 sequence reads: CASSNTGPSGNTIYF. The CDR3, as DNA: TGTGCCAGCAGCAATACAGGGCCCTCTGGAAACACCATATATTTT.

V and J are TRBV5-1 and TRBJ2-6, with TRBD2 matching 11 bases. The V segment lost 1 base and the J segment 3 bases; nucleotides outside the gene matches: 6. Looked up from germline, CDR1 is SGHRS and CDR2 is YFSETQ. The CDR3 has 18 amino acids. The CDR3 DNA is TGCGCCAGCAGCTTGATTAGCGGGAGGGCCTATGGGGCCAACGTCCTGACTTTC. The encoded protein is CASSLISGRAYGANVLTF. Drawing the rest from reference TRBV5-1 and TRBJ2-6, the complete variable domain is KAGVTQTPRYLIKTRGQQVTLSCSPISGHRSVSWYQQTPGQGLQFLFEYFSETQRNKGNFPGRFSGRQFSNSRSEMNVSTLELGDSALYLCASSLISGRAYGANVLTFGAGSRLTVL.

V and J are TRBV7-2 and TRBJ1-5; D is perhaps TRBD1 (5 bases). V lost 0 bases and J 6 bases, leaving 6 bases between the germline ends. The germline V gene encodes CDR1 SGHTA and CDR2 FQGNSA. The CDR3 length is 13 residues. As DNA, the CDR3 is TGTGCCAGCAGCTTAGCGCAGGGTCAGCCCCAGCATTTT. Its protein is CASSLAQGQPQHF.

A single count supports this clone. V gene TRBV5-4 combines with J gene TRBJ2-7; TRBD2 might be the D (5 bases). Trimming cost V 4 bases and J 1 base, with 18 bases left between them. Germline V gene data show CDR1 as SGHNT and CDR2 as YYREEE (reference sequence). The CDR3 contains 16 residues. The CDR3 reads CASSPAGGSLSYEQYF. CDR3 DNA: TGTGCCAGCAGCCCTGCGGGCGGGTCCCTGTCCTACGAGCAGTACTTC.

V is TRBV28 and J is TRBJ1-1; 10 nucleotides line up with TRBD1. The CDR3 is made up of 15 amino acids. Germline CDR1 MDHEN, CDR2 SYDVKM. V lost 5 bases, J lost 4 bases, and 7 bases stayed unmatched. The CDR3 protein is CASSPPGTGVTEAFF. CDR3 in DNA: TGTGCCAGCAGTCCACCCGGGACAGGGGTCACTGAAGCTTTCTTT.

The rearrangement uses TRBV4-1 and TRBJ1-1; tentatively, D is TRBD1 (5 bases). CDR1 is MGHRA and CDR2 is YSYEKL in the germline V gene. The V gene lost 4 bases and the J gene lost 0 bases, with 12 bases spanning the gap. CDR3 size: 15 residues. The CDR3 sequence: CASSPPATVNTEAFF. In DNA, the CDR3 is TGCGCCAGCAGCCCACCCGCGACAGTGAACACTGAAGCTTTCTTT.

The genes are TRBV10-3 and TRBJ2-7; 7 bases match TRBD2. The trim removed 2 bases at V and 3 bases at J, leaving 7 bases unmatched. CDR3 size: 15 residues. Germline CDR1 reads ENHRY; CDR2 reads SYGVKD. The CDR3 loop reads CAISEGGSGGYEQYF. As DNA, the CDR3 is TGTGCCATCAGTGAGGGCGGGAGTGGTGGCTACGAGCAGTACTTC.

This chain joins TRBV25-1 and TRBJ1-5; weak D call: TRBD1 (6 bases). The CDR3 extends over 14 amino acids. V dropped 2 bases and J dropped 1 base, with 6 bases sitting between them. Germline V gene lookup returns CDR1 MGHDK and CDR2 SYGVNS. CDR3 protein: CASSEGGSNQPQHF. The CDR3 nucleotides read TGTGCCAGCAGTGAAGGGGGCAGCAATCAGCCCCAGCATTTT.

This clone was seen a handful of times. This sequence joins TRBV30 and TRBJ2-1; D could derive from TRBD1 or TRBD2 (5 bases each). The CDR3 contains 15 residues. The V end lost 5 bases, the J end lost 0 bases, and 14 bases lay between the germline ends. The V gene's germline CDR1 is GTSNPN and CDR2 SVGIG (reference sequence). CDR3 in DNA: TGTGCCTGGGGGGGTGGCGGGCGCTCCTACAATGAGCAGTTCTTC. The encoded protein is CAWGGGGRSYNEQFF.

The rearrangement links TRBV9 to TRBJ2-3, with D possibly matching TRBD1 (5 bases). The CDR3 length is 14 residues. V was clipped by 4 bases and J by 4 bases, with 13 bases between them. Germline lookup yields CDR1 SGDLS and CDR2 YYNGEE. CDR3 sequence reads: CASSPRRAPDTQYF. The CDR3 DNA is TGTGCCAGCAGCCCCCGCAGGGCTCCAGATACGCAGTATTTT.

This clone was found a few times. V gene TRBV4-3 combines with J gene TRBJ2-2, with 10 bases aligning to TRBD1. The junction had 4 bases not matched to a gene; V was cut back by 0 bases and J by 6 bases. The germline gives CDR1 LGHNA, CDR2 YSLEER. The CDR3 is made up of 16 amino acids. CDR3 DNA sequence: TGCGCCAGCAGCCAAGAGGGACAGGGGTCCCCCGGGGAGCTGTTTTTT. Its translation is CASSQEGQGSPGELFF.

This chain uses TRBV5-1 with TRBJ2-7; D uncertain. CDR1 and CDR2 (germline): SGHRS, YFSETQ. Trimming took 1 base from V and 3 from J, leaving 8 bases between them. The CDR3 is 13 amino acids. CDR3 DNA sequence: TGCGCCAGCAGCTTGTTTCTCGGCTACGAGCAGTACTTC. Translating gives CASSLFLGYEQYF.

This clone was found a few times. The CDR3 protein is CASSSLYEQYF. The CDR3 nucleotides are TGTGCCAGCAGCTCCCTCTACGAGCAGTACTTC. The V gene is TRBV7-2, the J gene TRBJ2-7; D call uncertain. Trimming took off 4 bases at V and 3 bases at J, with 4 bases between the two ends. This CDR3 region has 11 residues. CDR1 SGHTA and CDR2 FQGNSA come from the germline V gene.

The gene calls are TRBV7-2 and TRBJ2-3; possibly TRBD2 for D (6 bases). Trimming took off 5 bases at V and 7 bases at J, with 28 bases between the two ends. The CDR3 is 18 amino acids. Germline-derived CDR1 and CDR2 are SGHTA and FQGNSA. CDR3 in DNA: TGTGCCAGCAGCCCCCCGGCTCTATACGGGAGAGGTTGGAATACGCAGTATTTT. Translation: CASSPPALYGRGWNTQYF.

This sequence joins TRBV4-2 and TRBJ1-2; 8 nucleotides match TRBD1. The CDR3 has 16 amino acids. Germline V lookup: CDR1 LGHNA, CDR2 YNFKEQ. Trimming at V came to 0 bases and at J to 3 bases, leaving 6 bases not matched to a gene. The CDR3 sequence is CASSQDGQGGYYGYTF. CDR3 DNA sequence: TGTGCCAGCAGCCAAGATGGACAGGGTGGATACTATGGCTACACCTTC.

J is TRBJ2-2 and V is TRBV11-3; tentative D call: TRBD2 (5 bases). V gave up 8 bases and J gave up 0 bases, with 16 bases separating them. The CDR3 is 16 amino acids. Germline V gene lookup returns CDR1 SGHNT and CDR2 YENEEA. The CDR3 spells CASERRSGTNTGELFF. CDR3 in DNA: TGTGCCAGCGAACGTAGGAGCGGAACGAACACCGGGGAGCTGTTTTTT.

The gene calls are TRBV28 and TRBJ1-5; 7 bases match TRBD1. Germline lookup yields CDR1 MDHEN and CDR2 SYDVKM. There are 17 residues in the CDR3. Losses at the gene ends were 6 bases for V and 0 bases for J; bases not matched to a gene: 11. DNA of the CDR3: TGTGCCAGCAGAATCAGGGGGGACCTCTATAGCAATCAGCCCCAGCATTTT. Translating gives CASRIRGDLYSNQPQHF. The variable domain in full, completed from reference TRBV28 and TRBJ1-5, reads DVKVTQSSRYLVKRTGEKVFLECVQDMDHENMFWYRQDPGLGLRLIYFSYDVKMKEKGDIPEGYSVSREKKERFSLILESASTNQTSMYLCASRIRGDLYSNQPQHFGDGTRLSIL.

The chain joins TRBV5-1 to TRBJ2-2, with D possibly matching TRBD2 (6 bases). V lost 4 bases and J 4 bases, leaving 11 bases between the germline ends. Germline CDR1 and CDR2: SGHRS and YFSETQ. The CDR3 is made up of 14 amino acids. CDR3 bases: TGCGCCAGCAGCGACTGGGGAGGCACCGGGGAGCTGTTTTTT. Translating it yields CASSDWGGTGELFF.

Only one count was recorded for this clone. The rearrangement joins TRBV5-4 to TRBJ2-3; no clear D. The CDR3 length is 15 residues. V lost 3 bases and J 2 bases, leaving 13 bases between the germline ends. The germline gives CDR1 SGHNT, CDR2 YYREEE (reference sequence). The CDR3 loop reads CASSSAQLHTDTQYF. The CDR3 DNA follows: TGTGCCAGCAGCTCCGCCCAACTCCACACAGATACGCAGTATTTT.

The table lists this clone with a few counts. J is TRBJ1-4 and V is TRBV11-1; 7 bases are a match to TRBD1. This CDR3 has 16 amino acids. Germline lookup yields CDR1 SGHAT and CDR2 FQDESV (reference sequence). J gave up 4 bases and V 5 bases, and 10 bases lay outside the gene matches. DNA of the CDR3: TGTGCCAGCAGCCGCACCGACAGGGCTTATAATGAAAAACTGTTTTTT. Protein product: CASSRTDRAYNEKLFF.

The gene calls are TRBV12-5 and TRBJ2-2; D may be TRBD2 (8 bases). Trimming shortened V by 7 bases and J by 4 bases, and 25 bases separated the two germline ends. Germline V gene data show CDR1 as LGHNT and CDR2 as FRNRAP. The length of the CDR3 is 18 residues. CDR3 DNA: TGTGCTAGTGCCCTACACTTGACAGGGACTAGTACCACCGGGGAGCTGTTTTTT. Translating gives CASALHLTGTSTTGELFF.

V and J are TRBV11-1 and TRBJ2-7, with 9 bases identical to TRBD1. CDR1 and CDR2 from the germline V gene are SGHAT and FQDESV (reference sequence). The CDR3 is 15 amino acids. With V trimmed by 4 bases and J by 0 bases, 4 bases remained unmatched. CDR3 sequence reads: CASSWGQGSSYEQYF. CDR3 DNA sequence: TGTGCCAGCAGCTGGGGACAGGGATCCTCCTACGAGCAGTACTTC.

This chain connects TRBV2 to TRBJ2-1; possibly TRBD2 for D (6 bases). The CDR3 extends over 15 amino acids. The V end lost 3 bases, the J end lost 6 bases, and 15 bases lay between the germline ends. Germline values: CDR1 SNHLY, CDR2 FYNNEI. The CDR3 reads CASSEEGLGLNEQFF. CDR3 in DNA: TGTGCCAGCAGTGAGGAGGGGCTTGGTCTCAATGAGCAGTTCTTC.

V is TRBV18 and J is TRBJ2-7; tentative D call: TRBD1 (6 bases). V was clipped by 6 bases and J by 2 bases, with 11 bases between them. Germline CDR1 is KGHSH and CDR2 is LQKENI. CDR3 length: 13 amino acids. Written as DNA, the CDR3 is TGTGCCAGCTCGCCGGGACAACCCTACGAGCAGTACTTC. It specifies CASSPGQPYEQYF.

The chain uses TRBV15 and TRBJ1-2; D is possibly TRBD1 (5 bases). Germline lookup yields CDR1 LNHNV and CDR2 YYDKDF (reference sequence). The V end was cut by 0 bases, the J end by 0 bases, with 8 bases between. This CDR3 has 15 residues. CDR3 DNA sequence: TGTGCCACCAGCAGAGATCGGACAACTAACTATGGCTACACCTTC. Its translation is CATSRDRTTNYGYTF.

The genes are TRBV7-3 and TRBJ2-3, with 8 bases identical to TRBD2. CDR1 and CDR2 (germline): SGHTA, FQGTGA. CDR3 length: 17 amino acids. J lost 0 bases, V lost 2 bases, and 7 bases had no gene match. The chain's CDR3 is CASSLGPSGLSTDTQYF. The CDR3 DNA follows: TGTGCCAGCAGCTTAGGGCCTAGCGGGCTGAGCACAGATACGCAGTATTTT.

This chain uses TRBV12-5 with TRBJ1-6; D is perhaps TRBD1 (5 bases). Germline V lookup: CDR1 LGHNT, CDR2 FRNRAP. This CDR3 has 14 residues. V lost 7 bases, J lost 10 bases, and 17 bases lay in between. The CDR3 coding sequence is TGTGCTAGTGCCCTGGGGGGAGGAAGATCACCCCTCCACTTT. This encodes CASALGGGRSPLHF.

The V and J genes are TRBV27 and TRBJ2-5; 7 positions match TRBD1. Trimming took 5 bases from V and 4 from J; bases not matched to a gene: 10. The CDR3 is 15 amino acids. CDR1 MNHEY and CDR2 SMNVEV come from the germline V gene (reference sequence). The CDR3 DNA follows: TGTGCCAGCAGTATCCGTCCGACAGGGCGAGAGACCCAGTACTTC. As protein: CASSIRPTGRETQYF.

The rearrangement uses TRBV14 and TRBJ1-1, with TRBD1 matching 7 bases. The CDR3 spans 15 residues. The V segment lost 2 bases and the J segment 0 bases; nucleotides outside the gene matches: 3. CDR1 and CDR2 (germline): SGHDN, FVKESK. The CDR3 sequence: CASSQLTGVNTEAFF. Here the CDR3 DNA reads TGTGCCAGCAGCCAACTAACAGGGGTGAACACTGAAGCTTTCTTT.